Sequencing of this T cell receptor beta chain was carried out in a study of blood T cells in healthy people across ages. Study results and limitations: Naive and antigen-experienced cells were not separated, limiting conclusive comparison.

Of note for this clonotype: What it binds is unknown.

The study recruited healthy Caucasian donors from Russia who were aged about 6 to 90. Combining a sample-barcoded 5' primer with a J-beta primer mix, a second PCR ran for about 6 to 12 cycles. The template-switch adaptor, which had 12 random nucleotides, put a tag on each cDNA molecule. Paired-end reads containing CDR3 totaled no fewer than 2.5 million for each sample. Via MiXCR, TCRdb re-called the 5' RACE reads, giving one row per CDR3 protein. The sample comprises some 920,000 distinct CDR3 sequences, 51% of which are singletons, and about 20% rests with the top ten. V shed 6 bases and J 13 bases; nucleotides not matched to a gene: 16. CDR3 length equals 15 residues. Germline lookup yields CDR1 LGHNT and CDR2 FRNRAP.

Sequences were obtained from blood. This chain connects TRBV12-5 to TRBJ2-4, with 9 bases matching TRBD1. The source of this sequence is an older woman in good health. Written as DNA, the CDR3 is TGTGCTAGTGGCCCTGGACAGGGGCTATACAATGAGCAGTACTTC. This sequence encodes CASGPGQGLYNEQYF.